The rows below give T cell receptor beta chains drawn from one sample of a study of shared clonotypes between healthy human individuals. Profiled with immunoSEQ multiplex PCR; TCRdb holds only in-frame clones, not every one. The sample consists of roughly 650,000 clones, 97% of them appearing once. Sequenced sample: naive CD4+ T cells sorted from blood. The receptors originated from a woman between 25 and 40 years old in good health. The CDR3 runs from the conserved cysteine through the conserved F or W. The order of the fields is D gene, CDR3 length, V gene, clone size, J gene, CDR3 protein, CDR3 DNA. D genes are given only for firm matches. A clone size is listed for some rows: how often the clone was seen (once, few, many), or a class if it is expanded.

D gene: NA
CDR3 length: 15
V gene: TRBV9
clone size: NA
J gene: TRBJ2-1
CDR3 protein: CASSEVGTSYNEQFF
CDR3 DNA: TGTGCCAGCAGCGAGGTCGGGACCTCCTACAATGAGCAGTTCTTC

D gene: TRBD1
CDR3 length: 15
V gene: TRBV28
clone size: NA
J gene: TRBJ1-1
CDR3 protein: CASSPRTGQGTEAFF
CDR3 DNA: TGTGCCAGCAGTCCGAGGACAGGCCAAGGAACTGAAGCTTTCTTT

D gene: TRBD1
CDR3 length: 15
V gene: TRBV5-6
clone size: NA
J gene: TRBJ2-1
CDR3 protein: CASSPGQGIYNEQFF
CDR3 DNA: TGTGCCAGCAGCCCGGGACAGGGCATTTACAATGAGCAGTTCTTC

D gene: NA
CDR3 length: 14
V gene: TRBV25-1
clone size: NA
J gene: TRBJ2-1
CDR3 protein: CASSDSPLGGEQFF
CDR3 DNA: TGTGCCAGCAGTGATTCTCCTCTAGGGGGTGAGCAGTTCTTC

D gene: TRBD2
CDR3 length: 15
V gene: TRBV19
clone size: NA
J gene: TRBJ2-7
CDR3 protein: CASSIGAGGYYEQYF
CDR3 DNA: TGTGCCAGTAGTATCGGAGCGGGAGGATACTACGAGCAGTACTTC

D gene: TRBD2
CDR3 length: 16
V gene: TRBV11-2
clone size: NA
J gene: TRBJ2-5
CDR3 protein: CASSLVPGGTQETQYF
CDR3 DNA: TGTGCCAGCAGCTTAGTTCCGGGAGGGACTCAAGAGACCCAGTACTTC

D gene: TRBD2
CDR3 length: 17
V gene: TRBV11-3
clone size: NA
J gene: TRBJ2-2
CDR3 protein: CASSLTSGRSNTGELFF
CDR3 DNA: TGTGCCAGCAGCTTAACTAGCGGGAGGTCGAACACCGGGGAGCTGTTTTTT

D gene: NA
CDR3 length: 15
V gene: TRBV6-6
clone size: NA
J gene: TRBJ2-7
CDR3 protein: CASSYSKAWVYEQYF
CDR3 DNA: TGTGCCAGCAGTTACTCGAAGGCTTGGGTCTACGAGCAGTACTTC

D gene: NA
CDR3 length: 15
V gene: TRBV5-1
clone size: NA
J gene: TRBJ2-3
CDR3 protein: CASSFGQGGGDTQYF
CDR3 DNA: TGCGCCAGCAGCTTCGGACAGGGCGGGGGAGATACGCAGTATTTT

D gene: NA
CDR3 length: 14
V gene: TRBV7-9
clone size: NA
J gene: TRBJ2-7
CDR3 protein: CASSLREPHHEQYF
CDR3 DNA: TGTGCCAGCAGCTTAAGGGAGCCCCACCACGAGCAGTACTTC

D gene: NA
CDR3 length: 16
V gene: TRBV28
clone size: once
J gene: TRBJ2-3
CDR3 protein: CASSTDRWGYTDTQYF
CDR3 DNA: TGTGCCAGCAGTACGGACCGGTGGGGCTACACAGATACGCAGTATTTT

D gene: TRBD1
CDR3 length: 14
V gene: TRBV2
clone size: NA
J gene: TRBJ2-2
CDR3 protein: CASSGQGETGELFF
CDR3 DNA: TGTGCCAGCAGCGGACAGGGTGAGACCGGGGAGCTGTTTTTT

D gene: NA
CDR3 length: 13
V gene: TRBV19
clone size: NA
J gene: TRBJ1-1
CDR3 protein: CASSIEENTEAFF
CDR3 DNA: TGTGCCAGTAGTATAGAAGAGAACACTGAAGCTTTCTTT

D gene: NA
CDR3 length: 17
V gene: TRBV28
clone size: NA
J gene: TRBJ2-1
CDR3 protein: CASSAARGRREDNEQFF
CDR3 DNA: TGTGCCAGCAGTGCTGCGCGGGGGCGAAGGGAGGACAATGAGCAGTTCTTC

D gene: NA
CDR3 length: 14
V gene: TRBV29-1
clone size: once
J gene: TRBJ2-7
CDR3 protein: CSVESTRGGREQYF
CDR3 DNA: TGCAGCGTTGAATCGACTAGGGGGGGGCGCGAGCAGTACTTC

D gene: NA
CDR3 length: 14
V gene: TRBV28
clone size: NA
J gene: TRBJ1-5
CDR3 protein: CASSLLNKNQPQHF
CDR3 DNA: TGTGCCAGCAGCCTTCTCAACAAGAATCAGCCCCAGCATTTT

D gene: NA
CDR3 length: 16
V gene: TRBV6-4
clone size: NA
J gene: TRBJ2-1
CDR3 protein: CASSAGWGPPLNEQFF
CDR3 DNA: TGTGCCAGCAGTGCCGGCTGGGGTCCCCCCCTCAATGAGCAGTTCTTC

D gene: TRBD2
CDR3 length: 15
V gene: TRBV19
clone size: NA
J gene: TRBJ2-6
CDR3 protein: CASSQGGSGANVLTF
CDR3 DNA: TGTGCCAGTAGCCAGGGAGGGTCTGGGGCCAACGTCCTGACTTTC

D gene: NA
CDR3 length: 15
V gene: TRBV14
clone size: NA
J gene: TRBJ2-6
CDR3 protein: CASSTTGGWANVLTF
CDR3 DNA: TGTGCCAGCAGTACTACAGGAGGCTGGGCCAACGTCCTGACTTTC

D gene: NA
CDR3 length: 14
V gene: TRBV30
clone size: NA
J gene: TRBJ1-1
CDR3 protein: CAGDLGYRATEAFF
CDR3 DNA: TGTGCCGGGGACTTGGGGTACAGGGCCACTGAAGCTTTCTTT

D gene: NA
CDR3 length: 14
V gene: TRBV10-3
clone size: NA
J gene: TRBJ1-1
CDR3 protein: CAISESQMNTEAFF
CDR3 DNA: TGTGCCATCAGTGAGTCCCAGATGAACACTGAAGCTTTCTTT

D gene: TRBD1
CDR3 length: 15
V gene: TRBV7-9
clone size: NA
J gene: TRBJ2-7
CDR3 protein: CASSSGQGWAYEQYF
CDR3 DNA: TGTGCCAGCAGCTCCGGACAGGGGTGGGCCTACGAGCAGTACTTC

D gene: NA
CDR3 length: 12
V gene: TRBV30
clone size: NA
J gene: TRBJ1-1
CDR3 protein: CAWIQRNTEAFF
CDR3 DNA: TGTGCCTGGATCCAGCGGAACACTGAAGCTTTCTTT

D gene: NA
CDR3 length: 14
V gene: TRBV6-5
clone size: NA
J gene: TRBJ2-7
CDR3 protein: CASSYATGPYEQYF
CDR3 DNA: TGTGCCAGCAGTTACGCGACAGGACCCTACGAGCAGTACTTC

D gene: TRBD1
CDR3 length: 15
V gene: TRBV2
clone size: NA
J gene: TRBJ1-2
CDR3 protein: CASREDRVLPYGYTF
CDR3 DNA: TGTGCCAGCAGGGAAGACAGGGTTTTACCCTATGGCTACACCTTC

D gene: NA
CDR3 length: 15
V gene: TRBV28
clone size: NA
J gene: TRBJ1-3
CDR3 protein: CASSFQQQSGNTIYF
CDR3 DNA: TGTGCCAGCAGTTTCCAACAGCAGTCTGGAAACACCATATATTTT

D gene: NA
CDR3 length: 14
V gene: TRBV15
clone size: NA
J gene: TRBJ1-5
CDR3 protein: CATSRSDRNQPQHF
CDR3 DNA: TGTGCCACCAGCAGAAGCGACAGAAATCAGCCCCAGCATTTT

D gene: NA
CDR3 length: 12
V gene: TRBV10-2
clone size: once
J gene: TRBJ1-1
CDR3 protein: CASSRVGTEAFF
CDR3 DNA: TGCGCCAGCAGTAGGGTGGGAACTGAAGCTTTCTTT

D gene: NA
CDR3 length: 13
V gene: TRBV7-6
clone size: NA
J gene: TRBJ2-1
CDR3 protein: CASSLALHNEQFF
CDR3 DNA: TGTGCCAGCAGCTTAGCACTACACAATGAGCAGTTCTTC

D gene: TRBD1
CDR3 length: 15
V gene: TRBV18
clone size: NA
J gene: TRBJ2-7
CDR3 protein: CASSPNGQGAGEQYF
CDR3 DNA: TGTGCCAGCTCGCCCAATGGACAGGGGGCGGGCGAGCAGTACTTC

D gene: NA
CDR3 length: 15
V gene: TRBV10-3
clone size: NA
J gene: TRBJ1-4
CDR3 protein: CAISGEIGTNEKLFF
CDR3 DNA: TGTGCCATCAGTGGGGAGATTGGGACTAATGAAAAACTGTTTTTT

D gene: NA
CDR3 length: 19
V gene: TRBV4-1
clone size: NA
J gene: TRBJ1-1
CDR3 protein: CASSQGYKWGRVVNTEAFF
CDR3 DNA: TGCGCCAGCAGCCAAGGCTACAAGTGGGGCAGGGTGGTTAACACTGAAGCTTTCTTT

D gene: NA
CDR3 length: 14
V gene: TRBV18
clone size: NA
J gene: TRBJ2-7
CDR3 protein: CASSPIGSTYEQYF
CDR3 DNA: TGTGCCAGCTCACCTATAGGATCCACCTACGAGCAGTACTTC

D gene: NA
CDR3 length: 16
V gene: TRBV9
clone size: NA
J gene: TRBJ2-2
CDR3 protein: CASSDRGGQDTGELFF
CDR3 DNA: TGTGCCAGCAGCGACCGTGGGGGGCAGGACACCGGGGAGCTGTTTTTT

D gene: NA
CDR3 length: 13
V gene: TRBV11-3
clone size: NA
J gene: TRBJ2-3
CDR3 protein: CASSLVVADTQYF
CDR3 DNA: TGTGCCAGCAGCTTAGTAGTAGCAGATACGCAGTATTTT

D gene: NA
CDR3 length: 14
V gene: TRBV7-7
clone size: NA
J gene: TRBJ2-2
CDR3 protein: CASSLSGGTGELFF
CDR3 DNA: TGTGCCAGCAGCCTTTCAGGTGGCACCGGGGAGCTGTTTTTT

D gene: TRBD1
CDR3 length: 13
V gene: TRBV7-8
clone size: NA
J gene: TRBJ1-5
CDR3 protein: CASSSQGGQPQHF
CDR3 DNA: TGTGCCAGCAGCTCACAGGGGGGTCAGCCCCAGCATTTT

D gene: NA
CDR3 length: 14
V gene: TRBV5-1
clone size: NA
J gene: TRBJ1-5
CDR3 protein: CASSRGEAGQPQHF
CDR3 DNA: TGCGCCAGCAGCCGGGGGGAGGCGGGGCAGCCCCAGCATTTT

D gene: NA
CDR3 length: 14
V gene: TRBV19
clone size: NA
J gene: TRBJ2-1
CDR3 protein: CASSVFRDFSEQFF
CDR3 DNA: TGTGCCAGTAGCGTCTTTAGGGATTTTAGTGAGCAGTTCTTC

D gene: NA
CDR3 length: 14
V gene: TRBV7-2
clone size: NA
J gene: TRBJ2-6
CDR3 protein: CASSFYAGANVLTF
CDR3 DNA: TGTGCCAGCAGCTTTTACGCTGGGGCCAACGTCCTGACTTTC

D gene: TRBD2
CDR3 length: 16
V gene: TRBV4-2
clone size: NA
J gene: TRBJ2-7
CDR3 protein: CASSPGGPSGSYEQYF
CDR3 DNA: TGTGCCAGCAGCCCCGGAGGTCCTAGCGGGTCCTACGAGCAGTACTTC

D gene: NA
CDR3 length: 12
V gene: TRBV28
clone size: NA
J gene: TRBJ2-7
CDR3 protein: CASTREGVEQYF
CDR3 DNA: TGTGCCAGTACTAGAGAGGGAGTCGAGCAGTACTTC

D gene: TRBD1
CDR3 length: 17
V gene: TRBV5-1
clone size: NA
J gene: TRBJ2-3
CDR3 protein: CASSLLVGTGSQDTQYF
CDR3 DNA: TGCGCCAGCAGCTTGCTTGTCGGGACAGGGAGTCAAGATACGCAGTATTTT

D gene: NA
CDR3 length: 13
V gene: TRBV9
clone size: few
J gene: TRBJ2-3
CDR3 protein: CASSVGPPDTQYF
CDR3 DNA: TGTGCCAGCAGCGTAGGTCCCCCAGATACGCAGTATTTT

D gene: NA
CDR3 length: 15
V gene: TRBV27
clone size: NA
J gene: TRBJ2-7
CDR3 protein: CASRFRGRLSYEQYF
CDR3 DNA: TGTGCCAGCAGATTTCGGGGCCGTCTCTCCTACGAGCAGTACTTC

D gene: NA
CDR3 length: 12
V gene: TRBV18
clone size: NA
J gene: TRBJ2-3
CDR3 protein: CASSPGRETQYF
CDR3 DNA: TGTGCCAGCTCACCGGGGCGGGAAACGCAGTATTTT

D gene: NA
CDR3 length: 14
V gene: TRBV6-6
clone size: NA
J gene: TRBJ2-7
CDR3 protein: CASSYLWTSYEQYF
CDR3 DNA: TGTGCCAGCAGTTACCTATGGACCTCCTACGAGCAGTACTTC

D gene: NA
CDR3 length: 14
V gene: TRBV19
clone size: NA
J gene: TRBJ1-2
CDR3 protein: CASTNLGGDYGYTF
CDR3 DNA: TGTGCCAGTACTAACCTGGGGGGAGACTATGGCTACACCTTC

D gene: TRBD1
CDR3 length: 15
V gene: TRBV28
clone size: NA
J gene: TRBJ2-7
CDR3 protein: CASSLRTGVSYEQYF
CDR3 DNA: TGTGCCAGCAGTCTTCGGACAGGCGTCTCCTACGAGCAGTACTTC

D gene: NA
CDR3 length: 14
V gene: TRBV28
clone size: NA
J gene: TRBJ2-5
CDR3 protein: CASSMTTLGETQYF
CDR3 DNA: TGTGCCAGCAGTATGACCACTTTGGGAGAGACCCAGTACTTC

D gene: TRBD2
CDR3 length: 14
V gene: TRBV27
clone size: NA
J gene: TRBJ2-5
CDR3 protein: CASGFAGVEETQYF
CDR3 DNA: TGTGCCAGCGGGTTCGCGGGAGTTGAAGAGACCCAGTACTTC

D gene: TRBD2
CDR3 length: 17
V gene: TRBV10-3
clone size: once
J gene: TRBJ2-5
CDR3 protein: CAISESGLAGRVETQYF
CDR3 DNA: TGTGCCATCAGTGAGTCGGGGCTAGCGGGACGAGTGGAGACCCAGTACTTC

D gene: NA
CDR3 length: 17
V gene: TRBV27
clone size: NA
J gene: TRBJ1-1
CDR3 protein: CASAQDRRFLRNTEAFF
CDR3 DNA: TGTGCCAGCGCCCAGGACAGACGGTTTCTGCGGAACACTGAAGCTTTCTTT

D gene: NA
CDR3 length: 14
V gene: TRBV6-5
clone size: NA
J gene: TRBJ2-7
CDR3 protein: CASSYGARIGEQYF
CDR3 DNA: TGTGCCAGCAGTTACGGGGCCAGAATTGGCGAGCAGTACTTC

D gene: TRBD2
CDR3 length: 17
V gene: TRBV9
clone size: NA
J gene: TRBJ2-1
CDR3 protein: CASSVAISGKWDYEQFF
CDR3 DNA: TGTGCCAGCAGCGTAGCTATAAGCGGGAAGTGGGACTATGAGCAGTTCTTC